The clone carrying this TCR beta chain was seen many times. This entry is derived from a study of regulatory T cells in long-lasting Graves disease. The time point here: newly diagnosed GD, antithyroid drugs for less than 3 months. Isolated PBMC RNA provided the starting material for the TCR library. CDR3 length equals 15 residues. Trimming shortened V by 1 base and J by 4 bases, and 13 bases separated the two germline ends. Germline assignment: CDR1 LGHDT and CDR2 YNNKEL (reference sequence). Arm-PCR of CDR3 regions with iRepertoire HTBI primers generated TCR beta libraries. TCRdb reprocessed the multiplex PCR reads with MiXCR, giving one entry per CDR3 protein. Of hundreds of thousands of distinct CDR3 sequences listed, around 15% are singletons. These data also formed part of another study, on T cells in Graves' hyperthyroidism and ophthalmopathy. Per that study: Ophthalmopathy and stable hyperthyroidism were separated by a 13 V-J model.

The clonotype was recovered from a woman in her 30s with Graves disease. The chain recombines TRBV3-1 with TRBJ1-1; D call uncertain. This material consisted of peripheral blood mononuclear cells (PBMCs), taken at new diagnosis, from a patient treated with antithyroid drugs. In DNA form, the CDR3 reads TGTGCCAGCAGCCAAGTTCTAGCTTCCTCCACTGAAGCTTTCTTT. It specifies CASSQVLASSTEAFF.